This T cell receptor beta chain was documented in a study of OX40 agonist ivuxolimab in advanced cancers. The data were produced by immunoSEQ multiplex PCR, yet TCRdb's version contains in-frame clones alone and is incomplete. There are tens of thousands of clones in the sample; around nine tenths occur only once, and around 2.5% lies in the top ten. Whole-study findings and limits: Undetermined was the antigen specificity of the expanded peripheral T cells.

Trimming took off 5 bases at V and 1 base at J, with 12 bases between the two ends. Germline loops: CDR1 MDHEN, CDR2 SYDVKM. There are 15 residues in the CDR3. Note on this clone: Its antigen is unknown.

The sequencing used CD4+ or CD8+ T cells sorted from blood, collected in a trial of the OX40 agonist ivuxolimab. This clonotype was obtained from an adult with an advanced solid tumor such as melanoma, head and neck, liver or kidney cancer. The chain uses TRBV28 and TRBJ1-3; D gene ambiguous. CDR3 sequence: CASSAVDLSGNTIYF. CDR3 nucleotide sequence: TGTGCCAGCAGTGCGGTCGACTTGTCTGGAAACACCATATATTTT.